Listed below are T cell receptor beta chains from one sample, sequenced in a study of blood T cell repertoires in COVID-19. The assay was immunoSEQ multiplex PCR, and TCRdb's table has in-frame clones only and misses some. The sample has 140,000 or so clones, 76% seen once. Sequences were obtained from peripheral blood. These receptors all come from a man aged 60 to 69 with acute or convalescent COVID-19. Each CDR3 is given with its conserved first and last residue. Each record gives: V gene, J gene, D gene, clone size, CDR3 DNA, CDR3 protein. The D gene is left open where the match is weak. Where a row states a size, it is once, few, many or the class of an expanded clone; other rows omit it.

v_gene: TRBV2; j_gene: TRBJ2-7; d_gene: NA; abundance: NA; CDR3nt: TGTGCCAGCAGTTCTTGGGGCTACCTAAAGTACTTC; CDR3aa: CASSSWGYLKYF
v_gene: TRBV19; j_gene: TRBJ1-4; d_gene: TRBD1; abundance: NA; CDR3nt: TGTGCCAGTACCCGCCCGGGACAGGGAACAACTAATGAAAAACTGTTTTTT; CDR3aa: CASTRPGQGTTNEKLFF
v_gene: TRBV11-3; j_gene: TRBJ2-1; d_gene: TRBD2; abundance: NA; CDR3nt: TGTGCCAGCAGCTTTGGACTAGCGGGAAACAATGAGCAGTTCTTC; CDR3aa: CASSFGLAGNNEQFF
v_gene: TRBV27; j_gene: TRBJ2-7; d_gene: NA; abundance: few; CDR3nt: TGTGCCAGCAGTTTATACAGGGGGGGCGAGCAGTACTTC; CDR3aa: CASSLYRGGEQYF
v_gene: TRBV20-1; j_gene: TRBJ2-7; d_gene: TRBD1; abundance: few; CDR3nt: TGCAGTGCTAGTGCGACAGGGGACTCCTACGAGCAGTACTTC; CDR3aa: CSASATGDSYEQYF
v_gene: TRBV9; j_gene: TRBJ2-7; d_gene: NA; abundance: NA; CDR3nt: TGTGCCAGCAGCGTAGGTCCAGCGTTCTCCTACGAGCAGTACTTC; CDR3aa: CASSVGPAFSYEQYF
v_gene: TRBV10-2; j_gene: TRBJ2-5; d_gene: TRBD2; abundance: NA; CDR3nt: TGCGCCAGCAGATCCGATGGACTAGCGGTACGGGAGTACTTC; CDR3aa: CASRSDGLAVREYF
v_gene: TRBV3-1/TRBV3-2; j_gene: TRBJ1-6; d_gene: NA; abundance: NA; CDR3nt: TGTGCCAGCAGCCGCGGGAATAATTCACCCCTCCACTTT; CDR3aa: CASSRGNNSPLHF
v_gene: TRBV6-6; j_gene: TRBJ2-7; d_gene: TRBD2; abundance: many; CDR3nt: TGTGCCAGCAGTTACTCACCTAGCGGGAGGTTCTACGAGCAGTACTTC; CDR3aa: CASSYSPSGRFYEQYF
v_gene: TRBV5-8; j_gene: TRBJ2-5; d_gene: NA; abundance: NA; CDR3nt: TGTGCCAGCAGGCGGACTATTGGGGACCAAGAGACCCAGTACTTC; CDR3aa: CASRRTIGDQETQYF
v_gene: TRBV10-1; j_gene: TRBJ2-7; d_gene: NA; abundance: NA; CDR3nt: TGCGCCAGCAGTGAGTCAGCCCTTCCCTTCTACGAGCAGTACTTC; CDR3aa: CASSESALPFYEQYF
v_gene: TRBV19; j_gene: TRBJ2-3; d_gene: TRBD2; abundance: once; CDR3nt: TGTGCCAGTAGCGGGTTCGCGACTAGCGGGACAGATACGCAGTATTTT; CDR3aa: CASSGFATSGTDTQYF
v_gene: TRBV3-1/TRBV3-2; j_gene: TRBJ1-3; d_gene: NA; abundance: NA; CDR3nt: TGTGCCAGCAGCCAAGGAATTACCGGGACAGGAAACACCATATATTTT; CDR3aa: CASSQGITGTGNTIYF
v_gene: TRBV5-8; j_gene: TRBJ2-2; d_gene: NA; abundance: NA; CDR3nt: TGTGCCAGCAGCCCCCAGGGGCATCGGACCGGGGAGCTGTTTTTT; CDR3aa: CASSPQGHRTGELFF
v_gene: TRBV7-2; j_gene: TRBJ2-5; d_gene: TRBD2; abundance: NA; CDR3nt: TGTGCCAGCAGCTTAGTTTCGCGGGAGGAAGAGACCCAGTACTTC; CDR3aa: CASSLVSREEETQYF
v_gene: TRBV5-1; j_gene: TRBJ2-1; d_gene: TRBD1; abundance: NA; CDR3nt: TGCGCCAGCAGCTGGGGTAACAGGGGGCTAGGCAATGAGCAGTTCTTC; CDR3aa: CASSWGNRGLGNEQFF
v_gene: TRBV9; j_gene: TRBJ2-7; d_gene: TRBD2; abundance: NA; CDR3nt: TGTGCCAGCAGCGAACGGGCGGGAGATTTAGGCGAGCAGTACTTC; CDR3aa: CASSERAGDLGEQYF
v_gene: TRBV24-1; j_gene: TRBJ1-4; d_gene: NA; abundance: NA; CDR3nt: TGTGCCACCAGGGCTAAGGAACTACTCCCTGGTGGTGAAAAACTGTTTTTT; CDR3aa: CATRAKELLPGGEKLFF
v_gene: TRBV7-8; j_gene: TRBJ1-6; d_gene: NA; abundance: NA; CDR3nt: TGTGCCAGCAGCAGCCGGGAGGTGCGCTCACCCCTCCACTTT; CDR3aa: CASSSREVRSPLHF
v_gene: TRBV4-1; j_gene: TRBJ2-7; d_gene: NA; abundance: NA; CDR3nt: TGCGCCAGCAGCCAAGATCCGGTGAGCGGACCGATTTCCTACGAGCAGTACTTC; CDR3aa: CASSQDPVSGPISYEQYF
v_gene: TRBV7-9; j_gene: TRBJ1-1; d_gene: NA; abundance: NA; CDR3nt: TGTGCCAGCAGCCCCATGGGAGCGAACACTGAAGCTTTCTTT; CDR3aa: CASSPMGANTEAFF
v_gene: TRBV6-5; j_gene: TRBJ2-7; d_gene: NA; abundance: NA; CDR3nt: TGTGCCAGCAGTTTTCTTCCCTACGAGCAGTACTTC; CDR3aa: CASSFLPYEQYF
v_gene: TRBV27; j_gene: TRBJ1-2; d_gene: TRBD1; abundance: NA; CDR3nt: TGTGCCAGCTCCCACAGGGGTATCGGCTACACCTTC; CDR3aa: CASSHRGIGYTF
v_gene: TRBV9; j_gene: TRBJ2-1; d_gene: NA; abundance: few; CDR3nt: TGTGCCAGCAGCGTAGGGGGGGTAGTCAATGAGCAGTTCTTC; CDR3aa: CASSVGGVVNEQFF
v_gene: TRBV5-1; j_gene: TRBJ2-7; d_gene: TRBD1; abundance: NA; CDR3nt: TGCGCCAGCAGCTTTAATCTAGCCGGGACAGGCTCCTACGAGCAGTACTTC; CDR3aa: CASSFNLAGTGSYEQYF
v_gene: TRBV19; j_gene: TRBJ1-5; d_gene: TRBD1; abundance: NA; CDR3nt: TGTGCCAGTACCCCGACAGGGGGTAGGAGTCAGCCCCAGCATTTT; CDR3aa: CASTPTGGRSQPQHF
v_gene: TRBV5-1; j_gene: TRBJ2-7; d_gene: TRBD2; abundance: NA; CDR3nt: TGCGCCAGCAGCTCGGGGACTAGCGGGAGGTCCTACGAGCAGTACTTC; CDR3aa: CASSSGTSGRSYEQYF